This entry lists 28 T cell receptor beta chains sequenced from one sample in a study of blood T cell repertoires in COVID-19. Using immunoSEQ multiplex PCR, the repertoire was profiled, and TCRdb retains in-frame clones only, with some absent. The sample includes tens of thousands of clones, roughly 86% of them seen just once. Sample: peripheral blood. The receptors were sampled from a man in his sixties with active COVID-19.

The CDR3 bases are TGTGCCAGCAGCCCGGGACAAAACACAGATACGCAGTATTTT. Translation gives CASSPGQNTDTQYF. The chain has TRBV11-3 and TRBJ2-3; weak D call: TRBD1 (6 bases). There are 14 residues in the CDR3. Germline-derived CDR1 and CDR2 are SGHNT and YENEEA. V lost 5 bases and J lost 2, with 11 bases in between.

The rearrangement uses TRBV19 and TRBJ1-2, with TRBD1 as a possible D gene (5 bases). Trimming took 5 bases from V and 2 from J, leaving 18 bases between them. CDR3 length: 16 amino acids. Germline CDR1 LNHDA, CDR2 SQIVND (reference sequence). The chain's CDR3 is CASSGFGAHQNYGYTF. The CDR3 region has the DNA TGTGCCAGTAGTGGGTTTGGGGCACATCAGAACTATGGCTACACCTTC.

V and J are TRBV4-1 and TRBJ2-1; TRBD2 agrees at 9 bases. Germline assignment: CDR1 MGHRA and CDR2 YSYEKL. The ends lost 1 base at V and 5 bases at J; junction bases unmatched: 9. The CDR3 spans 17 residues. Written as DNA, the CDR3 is TGCGCCAGCAGCCAAGGTCTCGCGGGAGGGTATCACAATGAGCAGTTCTTC. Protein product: CASSQGLAGGYHNEQFF.

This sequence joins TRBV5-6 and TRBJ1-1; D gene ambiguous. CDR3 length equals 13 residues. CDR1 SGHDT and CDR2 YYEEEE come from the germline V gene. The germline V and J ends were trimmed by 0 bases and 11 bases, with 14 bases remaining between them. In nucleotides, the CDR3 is TGTGCCAGCAGCTTGGGGGCTTCCCGTAACGCTTTCTTT. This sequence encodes CASSLGASRNAFF.

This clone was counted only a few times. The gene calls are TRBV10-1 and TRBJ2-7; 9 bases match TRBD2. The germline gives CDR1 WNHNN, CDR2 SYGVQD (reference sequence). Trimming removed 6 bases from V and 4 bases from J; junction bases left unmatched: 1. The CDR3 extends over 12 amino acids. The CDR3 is CASSLAGYEQYF. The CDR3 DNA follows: TGCGCCAGCAGCCTAGCGGGGTACGAGCAGTACTTC.

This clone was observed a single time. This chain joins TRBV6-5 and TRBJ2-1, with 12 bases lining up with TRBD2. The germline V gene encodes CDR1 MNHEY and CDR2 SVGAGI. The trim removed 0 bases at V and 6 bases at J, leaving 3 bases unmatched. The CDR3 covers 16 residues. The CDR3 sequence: CASSYSWTSGINEQFF. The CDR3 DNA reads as TGTGCCAGCAGTTACTCTTGGACTAGCGGGATCAATGAGCAGTTCTTC.

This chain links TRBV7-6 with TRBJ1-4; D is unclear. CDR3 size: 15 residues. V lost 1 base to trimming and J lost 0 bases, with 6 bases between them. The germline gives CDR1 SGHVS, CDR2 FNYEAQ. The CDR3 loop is CASSLGASTNEKLFF. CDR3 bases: TGTGCCAGCAGCTTAGGGGCATCAACTAATGAAAAACTGTTTTTT.

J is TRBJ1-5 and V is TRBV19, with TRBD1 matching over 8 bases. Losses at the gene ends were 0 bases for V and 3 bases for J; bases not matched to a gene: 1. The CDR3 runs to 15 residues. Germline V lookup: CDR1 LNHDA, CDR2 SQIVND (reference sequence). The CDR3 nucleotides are TGTGCCAGTAGTATAGAGACAGGGGACAATCAGCCCCAGCATTTT. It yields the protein CASSIETGDNQPQHF. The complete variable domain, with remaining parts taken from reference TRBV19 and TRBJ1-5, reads DGGITQSPKYLFRKEGQNVTLSCEQNLNHDAMYWYRQDPGQGLRLIYYSQIVNDFQKGDIAEGYSVSREKKESFPLTVTSAQKNPTAFYLCASSIETGDNQPQHFGDGTRLSIL.

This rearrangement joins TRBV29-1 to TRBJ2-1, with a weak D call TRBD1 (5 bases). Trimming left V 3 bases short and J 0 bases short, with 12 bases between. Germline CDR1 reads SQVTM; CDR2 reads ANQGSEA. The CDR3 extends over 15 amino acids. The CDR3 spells CSVEGGAGSYNEQFF. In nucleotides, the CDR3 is TGCAGCGTTGAGGGTGGGGCCGGCTCCTACAATGAGCAGTTCTTC.

The CDR3 DNA reads TGTGCCAGCAGCTTGGGGTGGGGCGGCGGGCCCCAGCATTTT. It codes for CASSLGWGGGPQHF. The chain joins TRBV5-6 to TRBJ1-5; D is possibly TRBD1 (5 bases). CDR3 length equals 14 residues. The V end was cut by 0 bases, the J end by 9 bases, with 13 bases between. Looked up from germline, CDR1 is SGHDT and CDR2 is YYEEEE.

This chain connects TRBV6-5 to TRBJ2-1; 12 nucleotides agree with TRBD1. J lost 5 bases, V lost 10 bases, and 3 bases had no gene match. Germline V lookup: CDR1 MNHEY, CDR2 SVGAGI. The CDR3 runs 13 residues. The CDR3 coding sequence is TGTGCCACCGGGACAGGGGGCCACAATGAGCAGTTCTTC. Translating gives CATGTGGHNEQFF.

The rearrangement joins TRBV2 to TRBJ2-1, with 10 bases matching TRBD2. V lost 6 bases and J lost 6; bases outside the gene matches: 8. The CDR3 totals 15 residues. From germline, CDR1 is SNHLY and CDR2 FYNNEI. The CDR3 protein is CASRRGLAEGNEQFF. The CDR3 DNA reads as TGTGCCAGCAGGCGAGGACTAGCGGAGGGCAATGAGCAGTTCTTC.

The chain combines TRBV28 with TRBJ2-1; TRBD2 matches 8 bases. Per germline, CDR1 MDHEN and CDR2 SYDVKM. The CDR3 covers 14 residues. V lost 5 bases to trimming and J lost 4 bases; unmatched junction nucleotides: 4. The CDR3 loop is CASSLTSEYNEQFF. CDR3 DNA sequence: TGTGCCAGCAGTCTGACTAGCGAGTACAATGAGCAGTTCTTC.

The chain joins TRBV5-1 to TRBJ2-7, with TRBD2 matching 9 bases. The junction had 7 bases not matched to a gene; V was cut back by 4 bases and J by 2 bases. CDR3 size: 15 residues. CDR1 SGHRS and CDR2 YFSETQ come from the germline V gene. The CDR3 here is CASSPGLASTYEQYF. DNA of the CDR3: TGCGCCAGCAGCCCTGGACTAGCGAGCACCTACGAGCAGTACTTC.

CDR3 region: CASSQRTSGRRETQYF. In DNA form, the CDR3 reads TGTGCCAGCAGCCAAAGGACTAGCGGGAGAAGGGAGACCCAGTACTTC. V and J are TRBV3-1 (or the pseudogene TRBV3-2) and TRBJ2-5; TRBD2 matches at 13 bases. There are 16 residues in the CDR3. CDR1 and CDR2 from the germline V gene are LGHDT and YNNKEL (reference sequence). V lost 2 bases, J lost 5 bases, and 5 bases stayed unmatched.

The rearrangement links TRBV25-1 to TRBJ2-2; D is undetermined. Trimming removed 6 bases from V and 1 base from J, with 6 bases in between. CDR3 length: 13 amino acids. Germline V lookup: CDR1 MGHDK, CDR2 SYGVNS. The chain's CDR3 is CASRRKNTGELFF. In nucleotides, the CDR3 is TGTGCCAGCAGGAGAAAGAACACCGGGGAGCTGTTTTTT.

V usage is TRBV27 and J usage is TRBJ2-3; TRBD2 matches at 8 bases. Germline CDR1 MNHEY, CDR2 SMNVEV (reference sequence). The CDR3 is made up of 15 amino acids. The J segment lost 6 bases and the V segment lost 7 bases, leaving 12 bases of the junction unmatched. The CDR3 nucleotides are TGTGCCAGCACCCGACTAGCGACAACAAGGGATACGCAGTATTTT. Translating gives CASTRLATTRDTQYF.

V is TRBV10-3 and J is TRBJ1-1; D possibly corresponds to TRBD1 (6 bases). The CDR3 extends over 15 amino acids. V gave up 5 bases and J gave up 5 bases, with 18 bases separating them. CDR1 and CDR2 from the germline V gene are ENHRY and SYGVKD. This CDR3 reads CAISKRAGARTEAFF. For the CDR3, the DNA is TGTGCCATCAGTAAGAGGGCAGGGGCACGTACTGAAGCTTTCTTT.

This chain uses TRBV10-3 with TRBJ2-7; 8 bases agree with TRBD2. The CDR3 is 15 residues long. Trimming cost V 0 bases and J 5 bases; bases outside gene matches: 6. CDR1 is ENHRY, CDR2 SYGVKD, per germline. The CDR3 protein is CAISESSSGIDEQYF. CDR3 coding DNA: TGTGCCATCAGTGAGTCGAGTAGCGGGATCGACGAGCAGTACTTC.

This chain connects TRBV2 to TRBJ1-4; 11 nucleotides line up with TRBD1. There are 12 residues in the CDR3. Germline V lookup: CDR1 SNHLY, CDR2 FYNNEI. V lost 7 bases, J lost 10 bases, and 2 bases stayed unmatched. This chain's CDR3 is CASTGTGGKLFF. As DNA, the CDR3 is TGTGCCAGCACTGGGACAGGGGGAAAACTGTTTTTT.

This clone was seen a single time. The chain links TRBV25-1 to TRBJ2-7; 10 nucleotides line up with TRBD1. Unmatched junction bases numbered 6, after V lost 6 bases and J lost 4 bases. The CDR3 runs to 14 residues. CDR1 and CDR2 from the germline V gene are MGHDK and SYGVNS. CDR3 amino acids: CASSRGTGVYEQYF. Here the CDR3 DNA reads TGTGCCAGCAGCCGCGGGACAGGGGTGTACGAGCAGTACTTC.

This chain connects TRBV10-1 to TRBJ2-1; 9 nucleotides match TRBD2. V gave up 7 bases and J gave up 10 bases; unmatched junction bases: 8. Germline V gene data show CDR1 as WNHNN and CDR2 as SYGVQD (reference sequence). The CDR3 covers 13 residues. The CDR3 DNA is TGCGCCAGCACCTATAGCGGGGGATTGGAGCAGTTCTTC. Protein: CASTYSGGLEQFF.

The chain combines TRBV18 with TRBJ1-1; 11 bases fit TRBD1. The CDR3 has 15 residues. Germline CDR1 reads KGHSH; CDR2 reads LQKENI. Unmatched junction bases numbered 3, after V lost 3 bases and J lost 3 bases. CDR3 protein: CASSPGQGAYTEAFF. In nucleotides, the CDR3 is TGTGCCAGCTCACCCGGACAGGGGGCGTACACTGAAGCTTTCTTT.

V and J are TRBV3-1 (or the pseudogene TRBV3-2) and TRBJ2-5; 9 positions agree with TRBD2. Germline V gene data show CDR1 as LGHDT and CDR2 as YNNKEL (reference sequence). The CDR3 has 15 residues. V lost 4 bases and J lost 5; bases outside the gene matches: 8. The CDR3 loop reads CASSPFSGSGETQYF. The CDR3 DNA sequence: TGTGCCAGCAGCCCATTTAGCGGGAGTGGTGAGACCCAGTACTTC.

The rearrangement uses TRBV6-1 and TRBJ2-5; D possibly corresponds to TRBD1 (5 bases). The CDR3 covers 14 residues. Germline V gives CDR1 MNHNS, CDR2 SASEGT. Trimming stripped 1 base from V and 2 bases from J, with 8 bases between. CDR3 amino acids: CASSEGAGQETQYF. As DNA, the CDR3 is TGTGCCAGCAGTGAAGGGGCAGGGCAAGAGACCCAGTACTTC.

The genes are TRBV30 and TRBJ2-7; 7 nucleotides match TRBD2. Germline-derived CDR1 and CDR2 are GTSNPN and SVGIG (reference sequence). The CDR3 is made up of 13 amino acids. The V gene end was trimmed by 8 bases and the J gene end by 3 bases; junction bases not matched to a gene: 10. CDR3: CAQREGPFYEQYF. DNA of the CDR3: TGTGCCCAGAGGGAGGGACCGTTCTACGAGCAGTACTTC.

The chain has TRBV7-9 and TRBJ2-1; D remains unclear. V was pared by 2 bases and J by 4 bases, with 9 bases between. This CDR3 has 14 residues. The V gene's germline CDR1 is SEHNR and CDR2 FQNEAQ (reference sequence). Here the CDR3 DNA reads TGTGCCAGCAGCTTAAGTAGCCAGTACAATGAGCAGTTCTTC. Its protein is CASSLSSQYNEQFF.

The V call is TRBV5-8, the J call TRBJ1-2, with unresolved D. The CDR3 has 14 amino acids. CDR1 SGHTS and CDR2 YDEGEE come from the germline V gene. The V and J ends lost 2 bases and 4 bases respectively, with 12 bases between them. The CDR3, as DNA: TGTGCCAGCAGCTTTAGTACGGGATCCTATGGCTACACCTTC. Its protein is CASSFSTGSYGYTF.